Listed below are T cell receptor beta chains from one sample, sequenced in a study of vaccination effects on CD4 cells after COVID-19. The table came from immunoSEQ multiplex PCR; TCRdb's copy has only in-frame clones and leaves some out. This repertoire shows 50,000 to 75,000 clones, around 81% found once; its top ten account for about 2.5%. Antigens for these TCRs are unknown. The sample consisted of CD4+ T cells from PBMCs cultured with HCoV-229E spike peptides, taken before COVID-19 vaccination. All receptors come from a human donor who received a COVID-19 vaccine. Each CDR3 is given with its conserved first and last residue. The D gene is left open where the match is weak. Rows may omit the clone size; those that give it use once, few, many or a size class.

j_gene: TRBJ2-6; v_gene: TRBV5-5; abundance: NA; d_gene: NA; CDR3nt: TGTGCCAGCAGCAGGGGCGAGACTGGGGCCAACGTCCTGACTTTC; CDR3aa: CASSRGETGANVLTF
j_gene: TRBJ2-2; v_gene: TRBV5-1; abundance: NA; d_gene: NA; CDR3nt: TGCGCCAGCAGCTTGGCAGGGACCGCCGGGGAGCTGTTTTTT; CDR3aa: CASSLAGTAGELFF
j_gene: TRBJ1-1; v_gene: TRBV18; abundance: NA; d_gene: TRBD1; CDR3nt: TGTGCCAGCTCACGGGACAGAGTGAACACTGAAGCTTTCTTT; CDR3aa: CASSRDRVNTEAFF
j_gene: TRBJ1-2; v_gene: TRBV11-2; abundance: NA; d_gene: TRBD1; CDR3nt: TGTGCCAGCAGCCCGACAGGGGCTAACTATGGCTACACCTTC; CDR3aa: CASSPTGANYGYTF
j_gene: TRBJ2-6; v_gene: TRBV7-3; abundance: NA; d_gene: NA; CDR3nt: TGTGCCAGCAGCCAAACAGAGACTGGGGCCAACGTCCTGACTTTC; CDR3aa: CASSQTETGANVLTF
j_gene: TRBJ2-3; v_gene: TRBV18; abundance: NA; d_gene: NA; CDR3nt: TGTGCCAGCTCATTACGCACAGATACGCAGTATTTT; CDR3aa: CASSLRTDTQYF
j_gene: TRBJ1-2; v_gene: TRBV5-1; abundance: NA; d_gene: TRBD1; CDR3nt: TGCGCCAGCAGCTCTTGGAGGGGACAGGGAGGCTCTAACTATGGCTACACCTTC; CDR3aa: CASSSWRGQGGSNYGYTF
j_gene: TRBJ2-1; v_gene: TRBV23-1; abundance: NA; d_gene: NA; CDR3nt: TGCGCCAGTGCGGTGCTGAGCTCCTACAATGAGCAGTTCTTC; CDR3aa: CASAVLSSYNEQFF
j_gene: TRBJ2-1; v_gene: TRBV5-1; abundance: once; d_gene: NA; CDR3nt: TGCGCCAGCAGCCCCGGTCCACGGGGTAACTCCTACAATGAGCAGTTCTTC; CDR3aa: CASSPGPRGNSYNEQFF
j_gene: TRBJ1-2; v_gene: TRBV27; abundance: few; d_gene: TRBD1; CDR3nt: TGTGCCAGCAGTTCAGGACTGCGGGGACAGGGCTACACCTTC; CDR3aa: CASSSGLRGQGYTF
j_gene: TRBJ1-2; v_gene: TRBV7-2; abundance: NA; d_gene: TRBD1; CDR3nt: TGTGCCAGCAGCCAATCCTTAACAGGGGCCGCCTACTATGGCTACACCTTC; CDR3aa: CASSQSLTGAAYYGYTF
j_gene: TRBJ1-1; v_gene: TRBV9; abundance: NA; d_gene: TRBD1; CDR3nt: TGTGCCAGCAGCGTAGTATCGGGACAGGACACTGAAGCTTTCTTT; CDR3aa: CASSVVSGQDTEAFF
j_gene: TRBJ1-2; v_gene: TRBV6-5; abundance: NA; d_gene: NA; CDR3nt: TGTGCCAGCACCAGGGCAGGATCCGGCTATGGCTACACCTTC; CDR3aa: CASTRAGSGYGYTF
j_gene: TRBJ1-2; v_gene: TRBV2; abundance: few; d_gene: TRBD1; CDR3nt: TGTGCCAGTGTCTCCGGACAGGAAATTGGCTACACCTTC; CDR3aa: CASVSGQEIGYTF
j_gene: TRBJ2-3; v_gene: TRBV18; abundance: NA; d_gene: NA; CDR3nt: TGTGCCAGCTCACCCCCCGGGAGAGATACGCAGTATTTT; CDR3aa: CASSPPGRDTQYF
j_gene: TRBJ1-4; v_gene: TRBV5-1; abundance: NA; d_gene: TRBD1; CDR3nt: TGCGCCAGCTGCCCCCGACAGGGAGGTGAAAAACTGTTTTTT; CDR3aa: CASCPRQGGEKLFF
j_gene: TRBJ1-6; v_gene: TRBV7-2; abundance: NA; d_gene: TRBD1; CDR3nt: TGTGCCAGCAGCTCTATGTACAGGACAGGGGGCTCCTATAATTCACCCCTCCACTTT; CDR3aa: CASSSMYRTGGSYNSPLHF
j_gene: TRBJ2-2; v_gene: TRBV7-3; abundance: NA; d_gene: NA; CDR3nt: TGTGCCAGCAGCTTAGGGGACACCGGGGAGCTGTTTTTT; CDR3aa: CASSLGDTGELFF
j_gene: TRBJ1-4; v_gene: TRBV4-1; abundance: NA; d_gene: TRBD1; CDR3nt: TGCGCCAGCAGCCTAGGACAGGGAACTAATGAAAAACTGTTTTTT; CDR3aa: CASSLGQGTNEKLFF
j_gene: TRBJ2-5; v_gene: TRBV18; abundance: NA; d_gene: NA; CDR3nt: TGTGCCAGCTCACACCGGGGCCTACGAGAGACCCAGTACTTC; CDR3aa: CASSHRGLRETQYF
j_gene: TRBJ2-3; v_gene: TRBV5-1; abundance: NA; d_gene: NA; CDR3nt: TGCGCCAGCAGCTTGGGTGGGGTCACAGATACGCAGTATTTT; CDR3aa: CASSLGGVTDTQYF
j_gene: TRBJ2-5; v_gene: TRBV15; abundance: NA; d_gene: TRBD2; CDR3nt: TGTGCCACCAGCAGAGAAAAAACTAGCGAACAGACCCAGTACTTC; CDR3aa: CATSREKTSEQTQYF
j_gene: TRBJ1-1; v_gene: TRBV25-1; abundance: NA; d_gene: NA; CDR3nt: TGTGCCAGCAGCCCTGACGGAACACCCCCGAGAAAGAACACTGAAGCTTTCTTT; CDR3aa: CASSPDGTPPRKNTEAFF
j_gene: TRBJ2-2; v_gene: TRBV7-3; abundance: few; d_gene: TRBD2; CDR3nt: TGTGCCAGCAGCTTACTAGCGGGGACCGGGGAGCTGTTTTTT; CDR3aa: CASSLLAGTGELFF
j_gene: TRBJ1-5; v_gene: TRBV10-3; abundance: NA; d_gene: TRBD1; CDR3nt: TGTGCCATCAGGGACAGGGACAATCAGCCCCAGCATTTT; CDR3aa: CAIRDRDNQPQHF
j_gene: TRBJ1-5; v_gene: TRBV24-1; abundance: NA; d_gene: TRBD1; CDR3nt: TGTGCCACCAGTGATTTGCGGAACAGGGGGAGCAATCAGCCCCAGCATTTT; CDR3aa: CATSDLRNRGSNQPQHF
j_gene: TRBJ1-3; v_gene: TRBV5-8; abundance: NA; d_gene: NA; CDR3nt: TGTGCCAGCAGCTTGGTGGCAGGGGCTTTCTCTGGAAACACCATATATTTT; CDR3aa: CASSLVAGAFSGNTIYF
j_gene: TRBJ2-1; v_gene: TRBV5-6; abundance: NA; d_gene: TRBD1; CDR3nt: TGTGCCAGCAGCTTGGGGGACAGGGATTACAATGAGCAGTTCTTC; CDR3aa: CASSLGDRDYNEQFF
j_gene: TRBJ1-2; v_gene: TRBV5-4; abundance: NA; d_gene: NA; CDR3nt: TGTGCCAGCAGCTTAGGGCAGGCCCAGAAAAATGGCTACACCTTC; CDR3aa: CASSLGQAQKNGYTF
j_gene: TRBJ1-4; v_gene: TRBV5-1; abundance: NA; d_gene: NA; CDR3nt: TGCGCCAGCAGCTTAAGTTCCAGGGTGGAGGGTGAAAAACTGTTTTTT; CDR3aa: CASSLSSRVEGEKLFF
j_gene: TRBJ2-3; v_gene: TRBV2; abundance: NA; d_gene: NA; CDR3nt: TGTGCCAGCAGTACCATTCGCACAGATACGCAGTATTTT; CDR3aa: CASSTIRTDTQYF
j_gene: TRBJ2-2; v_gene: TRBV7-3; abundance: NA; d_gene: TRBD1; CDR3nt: TGTGCCAGCAGCTCCCGAGACAGGGCTATGGACGGGGAGCTGTTTTTT; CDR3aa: CASSSRDRAMDGELFF
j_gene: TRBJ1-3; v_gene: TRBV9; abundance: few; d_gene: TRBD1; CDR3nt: TGTGCCAGCAGCGTCGGAGACAGGGGTAGAAACACCATATATTTT; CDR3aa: CASSVGDRGRNTIYF